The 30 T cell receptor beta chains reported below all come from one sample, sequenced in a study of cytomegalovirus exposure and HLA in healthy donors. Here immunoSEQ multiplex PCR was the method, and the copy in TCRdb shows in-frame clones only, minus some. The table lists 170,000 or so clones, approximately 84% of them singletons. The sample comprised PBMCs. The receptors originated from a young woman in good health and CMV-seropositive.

The CDR3 coding sequence is TGTGCCAGCAGCGCGGGGACAGGGAGTAATCAGCCCCAGCATTTT. Encoded protein: CASSAGTGSNQPQHF. V gene TRBV9 combines with J gene TRBJ1-5; 9 bases are shared with TRBD1. This CDR3 spans 15 amino acids. Germline V gene sequence: CDR1 SGDLS, CDR2 YYNGEE. The ends lost 3 bases at V and 4 bases at J; junction bases unmatched: 5.

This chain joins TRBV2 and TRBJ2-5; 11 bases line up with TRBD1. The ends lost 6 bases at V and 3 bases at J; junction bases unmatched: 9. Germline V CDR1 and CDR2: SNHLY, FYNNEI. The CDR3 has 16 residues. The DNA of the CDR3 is TGTGCCAGCAGAGGTGGGGACAGGGGGGAAGAAGAGACCCAGTACTTC. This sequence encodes CASRGGDRGEEETQYF.

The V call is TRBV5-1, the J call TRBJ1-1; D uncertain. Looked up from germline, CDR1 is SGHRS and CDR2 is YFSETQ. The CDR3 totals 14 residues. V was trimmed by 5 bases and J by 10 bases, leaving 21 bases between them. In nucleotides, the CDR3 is TGCGCCAGCAGACTGGGCGGGAGCCCGAACGGAGCTTTCTTT. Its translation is CASRLGGSPNGAFF.

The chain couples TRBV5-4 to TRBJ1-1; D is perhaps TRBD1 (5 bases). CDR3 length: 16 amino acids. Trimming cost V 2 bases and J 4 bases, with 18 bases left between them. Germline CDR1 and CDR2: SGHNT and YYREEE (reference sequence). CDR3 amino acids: CASSFRQGNWGTEAFF. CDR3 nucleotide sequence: TGTGCCAGCAGCTTCCGGCAGGGTAATTGGGGCACTGAAGCTTTCTTT.

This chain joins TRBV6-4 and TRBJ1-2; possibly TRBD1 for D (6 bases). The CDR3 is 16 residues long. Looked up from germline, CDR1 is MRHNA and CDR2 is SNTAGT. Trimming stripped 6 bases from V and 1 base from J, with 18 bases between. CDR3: CASSRGSGEINYGYTF. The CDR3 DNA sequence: TGTGCCAGCAGCCGGGGATCAGGGGAAATTAACTATGGCTACACCTTC.

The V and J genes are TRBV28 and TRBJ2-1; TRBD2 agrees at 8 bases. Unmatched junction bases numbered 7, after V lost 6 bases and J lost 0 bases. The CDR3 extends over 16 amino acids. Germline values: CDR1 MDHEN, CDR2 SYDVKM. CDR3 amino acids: CASSSAAGGSYNEQFF. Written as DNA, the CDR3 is TGTGCCAGCAGCTCCGCCGCGGGGGGCTCCTACAATGAGCAGTTCTTC.

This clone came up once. CDR3 coding DNA: TGTGCCAGCAGGACTGACAGCTCTTATGGCTACACCTTC. Residues: CASRTDSSYGYTF. The gene calls are TRBV6-1 and TRBJ1-2, with a weak D call TRBD1 (5 bases). Trimming shortened V by 6 bases and J by 5 bases, and 13 bases separated the two germline ends. The CDR3 runs to 13 residues. The germline V gene has CDR1 MNHNS and CDR2 SASEGT.

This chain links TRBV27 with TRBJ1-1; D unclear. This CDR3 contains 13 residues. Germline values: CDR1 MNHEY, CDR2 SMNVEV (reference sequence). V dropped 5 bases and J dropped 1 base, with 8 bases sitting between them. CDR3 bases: TGTGCCAGCAGTGAAACAGAGAACACTGAAGCTTTCTTT. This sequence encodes CASSETENTEAFF.

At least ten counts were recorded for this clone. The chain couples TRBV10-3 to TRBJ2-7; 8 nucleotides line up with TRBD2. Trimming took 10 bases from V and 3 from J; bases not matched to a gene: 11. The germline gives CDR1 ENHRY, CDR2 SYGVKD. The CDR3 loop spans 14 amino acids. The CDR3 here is CATGLAGGLYEQYF. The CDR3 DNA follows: TGTGCCACCGGACTTGCGGGGGGTCTCTACGAGCAGTACTTC.

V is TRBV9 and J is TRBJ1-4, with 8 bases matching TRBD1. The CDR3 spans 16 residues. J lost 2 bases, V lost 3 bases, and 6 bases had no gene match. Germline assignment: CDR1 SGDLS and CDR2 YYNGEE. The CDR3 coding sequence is TGTGCCAGCAGCGGCGGGACAGGCCTCACTAATGAAAAACTGTTTTTT. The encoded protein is CASSGGTGLTNEKLFF.

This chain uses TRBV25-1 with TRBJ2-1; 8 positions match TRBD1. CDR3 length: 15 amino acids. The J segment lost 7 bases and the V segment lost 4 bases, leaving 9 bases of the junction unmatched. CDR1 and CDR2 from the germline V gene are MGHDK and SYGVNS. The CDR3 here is CASSVMTGAVNEQFF. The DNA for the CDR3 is TGTGCCAGCAGTGTCATGACAGGGGCCGTAAATGAGCAGTTCTTC.

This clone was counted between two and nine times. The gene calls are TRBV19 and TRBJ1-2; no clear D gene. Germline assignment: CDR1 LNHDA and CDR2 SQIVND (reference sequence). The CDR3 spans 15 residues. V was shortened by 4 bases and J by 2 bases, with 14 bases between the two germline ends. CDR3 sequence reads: CASSKLREFNYGYTF. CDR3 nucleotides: TGTGCCAGTAGTAAACTCCGGGAATTCAACTATGGCTACACCTTC.

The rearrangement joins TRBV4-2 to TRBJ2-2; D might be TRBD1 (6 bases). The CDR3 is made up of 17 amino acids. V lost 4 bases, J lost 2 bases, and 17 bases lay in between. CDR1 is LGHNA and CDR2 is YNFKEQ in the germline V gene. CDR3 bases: TGTGCCAGCAGCCCGACCTACAGGGATTTAAACACCGGGGAGCTGTTTTTT. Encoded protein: CASSPTYRDLNTGELFF.

The CDR3 bases are TGCGCCAGCAGCCAAGAGCGGCAGGGGCCTCTCTACGAGCAGTACTTC. Translating gives CASSQERQGPLYEQYF. The chain combines TRBV4-1 with TRBJ2-7; D might be TRBD1 (6 bases). Germline-derived CDR1 and CDR2 are MGHRA and YSYEKL. The CDR3 loop spans 16 amino acids. V lost 0 bases and J lost 3, with 15 bases in between.

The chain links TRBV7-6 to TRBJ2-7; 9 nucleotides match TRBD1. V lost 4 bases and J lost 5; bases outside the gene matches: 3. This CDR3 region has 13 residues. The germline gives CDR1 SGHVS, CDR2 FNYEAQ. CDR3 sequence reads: CASSSRDRDEQYF. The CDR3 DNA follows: TGTGCCAGCAGCTCCCGGGACAGGGACGAGCAGTACTTC.

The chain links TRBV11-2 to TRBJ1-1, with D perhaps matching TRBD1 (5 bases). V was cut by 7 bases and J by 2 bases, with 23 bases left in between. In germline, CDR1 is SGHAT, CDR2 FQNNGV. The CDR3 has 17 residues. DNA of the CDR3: TGTGCCAGCACTTGGGGCCAGGGTTTTACTTTAAACACTGAAGCTTTCTTT. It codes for CASTWGQGFTLNTEAFF.

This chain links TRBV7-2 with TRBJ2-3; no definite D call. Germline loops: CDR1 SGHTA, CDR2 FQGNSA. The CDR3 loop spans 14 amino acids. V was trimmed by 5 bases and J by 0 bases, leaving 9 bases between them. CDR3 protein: CASSLESSTDTQYF. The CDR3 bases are TGTGCCAGCAGCCTAGAGAGTAGCACAGATACGCAGTATTTT.

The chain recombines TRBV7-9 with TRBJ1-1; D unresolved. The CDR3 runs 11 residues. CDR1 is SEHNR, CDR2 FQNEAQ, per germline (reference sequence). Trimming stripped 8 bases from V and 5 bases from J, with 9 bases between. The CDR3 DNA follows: TGTGCCAGCCCCTGGGAGACTGAAGCTTTCTTT. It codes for CASPWETEAFF.

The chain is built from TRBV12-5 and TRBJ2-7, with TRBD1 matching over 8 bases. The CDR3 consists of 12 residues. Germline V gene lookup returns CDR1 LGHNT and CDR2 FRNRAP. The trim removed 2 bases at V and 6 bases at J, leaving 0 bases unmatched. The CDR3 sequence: CASGLTGGEQYF. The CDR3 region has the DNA TGTGCTAGTGGTTTGACAGGGGGCGAGCAGTACTTC.

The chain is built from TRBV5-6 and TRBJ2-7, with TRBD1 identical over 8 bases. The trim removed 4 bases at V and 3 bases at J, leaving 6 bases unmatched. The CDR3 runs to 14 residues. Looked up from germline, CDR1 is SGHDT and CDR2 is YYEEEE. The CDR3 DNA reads TGTGCCAGCAGCCTCCGGGACAGGAGCTACGAGCAGTACTTC. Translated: CASSLRDRSYEQYF.

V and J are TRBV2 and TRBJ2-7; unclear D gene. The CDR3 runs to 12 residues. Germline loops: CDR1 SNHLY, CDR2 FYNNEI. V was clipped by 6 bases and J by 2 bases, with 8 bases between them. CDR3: CASRVETYEQYF. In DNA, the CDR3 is TGTGCCAGCAGGGTCGAGACCTACGAGCAGTACTTC. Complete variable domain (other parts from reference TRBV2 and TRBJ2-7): EPEVTQTPSHQVTQMGQEVILRCVPISNHLYFYWYRQILGQKVEFLVSFYNNEISEKSEIFDDQFSVERPDGSNFTLKIRSTKLEDSAMYFCASRVETYEQYFGPGTRLTVT.

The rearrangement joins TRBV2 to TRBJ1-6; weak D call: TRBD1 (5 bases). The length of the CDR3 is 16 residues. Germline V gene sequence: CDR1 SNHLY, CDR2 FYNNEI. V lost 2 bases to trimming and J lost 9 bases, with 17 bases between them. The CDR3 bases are TGTGCCAGCAGTGAATCCGCAGGGCGAACCCCTTCACCCCTCCACTTT. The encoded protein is CASSESAGRTPSPLHF.

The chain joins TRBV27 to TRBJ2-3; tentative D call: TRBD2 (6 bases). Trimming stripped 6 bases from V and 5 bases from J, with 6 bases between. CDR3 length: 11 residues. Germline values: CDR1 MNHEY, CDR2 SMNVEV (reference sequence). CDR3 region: CASSGGDTQYF. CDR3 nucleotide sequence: TGTGCCAGCAGCGGGGGAGATACGCAGTATTTT.

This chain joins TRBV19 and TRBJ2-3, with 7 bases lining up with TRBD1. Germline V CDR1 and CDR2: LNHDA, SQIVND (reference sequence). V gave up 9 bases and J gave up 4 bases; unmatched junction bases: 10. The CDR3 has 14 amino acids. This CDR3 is CASTGTVIADTQYF. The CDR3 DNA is TGTGCCAGCACCGGGACAGTCATCGCAGATACGCAGTATTTT.

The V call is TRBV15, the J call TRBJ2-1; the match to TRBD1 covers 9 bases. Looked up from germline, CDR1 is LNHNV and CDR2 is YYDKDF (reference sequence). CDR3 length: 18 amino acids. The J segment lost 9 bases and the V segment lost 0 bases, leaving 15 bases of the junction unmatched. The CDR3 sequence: CATSRDGRETGGNGEQFF. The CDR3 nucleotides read TGTGCCACCAGCAGAGATGGTAGGGAGACAGGGGGGAACGGTGAGCAGTTCTTC.

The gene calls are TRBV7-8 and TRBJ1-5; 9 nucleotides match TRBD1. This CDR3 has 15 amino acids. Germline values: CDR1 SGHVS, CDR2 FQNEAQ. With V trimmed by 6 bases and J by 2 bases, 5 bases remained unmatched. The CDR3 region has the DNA TGTGCCAGCAGACTGGACAGGGGACGCAATCAGCCCCAGCATTTT. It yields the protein CASRLDRGRNQPQHF.

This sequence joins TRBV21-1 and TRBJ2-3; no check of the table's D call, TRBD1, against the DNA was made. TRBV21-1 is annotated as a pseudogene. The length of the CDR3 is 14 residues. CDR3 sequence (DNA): TGTGCCAGCAGCCTGACAGGGTCAACAGATACGCAGTATTTT. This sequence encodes CASSLTGSTDTQYF.

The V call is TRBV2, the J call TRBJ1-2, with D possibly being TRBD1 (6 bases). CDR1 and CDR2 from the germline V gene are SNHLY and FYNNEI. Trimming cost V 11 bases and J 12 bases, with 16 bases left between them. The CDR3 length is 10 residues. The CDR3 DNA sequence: TGTGCCGGAAGGACAGACTCTCACACCTTC. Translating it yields CAGRTDSHTF.

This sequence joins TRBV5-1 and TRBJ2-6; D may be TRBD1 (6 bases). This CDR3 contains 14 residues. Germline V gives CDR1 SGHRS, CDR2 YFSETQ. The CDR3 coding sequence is TGCGCTATGGACAGCGGCTCTGGGGCCAACGTCCTGACTTTC. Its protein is CAMDSGSGANVLTF.

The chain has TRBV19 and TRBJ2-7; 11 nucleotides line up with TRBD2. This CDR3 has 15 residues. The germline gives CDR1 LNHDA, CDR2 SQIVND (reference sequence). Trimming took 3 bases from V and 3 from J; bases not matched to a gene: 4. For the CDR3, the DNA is TGTGCCAGTAGTATGAGGACTAGCGGGCTCTACGAGCAGTACTTC. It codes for CASSMRTSGLYEQYF.